Following are 28 T cell receptor beta chains from one sample sequenced in a study of OX40 agonist ivuxolimab in advanced cancers. Some clones are missing from TCRdb's copy, which holds only in-frame ones; the method was immunoSEQ multiplex PCR. The sample lists about 46,000 clones, 87% occurring once. The sample was CD4+ or CD8+ T cells sorted from blood, taken in a trial of the OX40 agonist ivuxolimab. Receptors originate from an adult with an advanced solid tumor such as melanoma, head and neck, liver or kidney cancer.

This clone was recorded once. The chain carries TRBV19 and TRBJ2-3; D is unclear. Germline CDR1 and CDR2: LNHDA and SQIVND (reference sequence). This CDR3 has 14 amino acids. V was trimmed by 4 bases and J by 7 bases, leaving 15 bases between them. CDR3 sequence: CASSTGFLGNTQYF. In nucleotides, the CDR3 is TGTGCCAGTAGTACCGGATTCTTAGGGAATACGCAGTATTTT. Supplemented by reference TRBV19 and TRBJ2-3, the full variable domain reads DGGITQSPKYLFRKEGQNVTLSCEQNLNHDAMYWYRQDPGQGLRLIYYSQIVNDFQKGDIAEGYSVSREKKESFPLTVTSAQKNPTAFYLCASSTGFLGNTQYFGPGTRLTVL.

This clone was seen more than once but under ten times. The V and J genes are TRBV9 and TRBJ1-1; possible D gene TRBD1, 5 bases. Germline V lookup: CDR1 SGDLS, CDR2 YYNGEE. Trimming left V 4 bases short and J 1 base short, with 26 bases between. This CDR3 comprises 19 residues. CDR3 protein: CASSLPRDGLRMANTEAFF. DNA for the CDR3: TGTGCCAGCAGCCTCCCCCGGGACGGACTAAGGATGGCGAACACTGAAGCTTTCTTT.

The rearrangement links TRBV7-3 to TRBJ2-5; a weak D match, TRBD1 (6 bases). Trimming took 3 bases from V and 4 from J, leaving 12 bases between them. Germline assignment: CDR1 SGHTA and CDR2 FQGTGA. The CDR3 contains 14 residues. The CDR3 here is CASSLTGLGETQYF. The CDR3 nucleotides read TGTGCCAGCAGCTTGACAGGTTTAGGAGAGACCCAGTACTTC.

This sequence joins TRBV18 and TRBJ2-7; maybe TRBD2 (6 bases). There are 13 residues in the CDR3. The ends were cut back, 6 bases at V and 6 bases at J, with 15 bases in the middle. Per germline, CDR1 KGHSH and CDR2 LQKENI. The CDR3 bases are TGTGCCAGCTCGAAACCCGGAGGGCCCGAGCAGTACTTC. Residues: CASSKPGGPEQYF.

The chain has TRBV6-5 and TRBJ2-2; 9 bases are a match to TRBD1. Looked up from germline, CDR1 is MNHEY and CDR2 is SVGAGI. Trimming cost V 6 bases and J 4 bases; bases outside gene matches: 6. The CDR3 spans 15 residues. CDR3 sequence reads: CASSDDRGATGELFF. The CDR3 bases are TGTGCCAGCAGCGATGACAGGGGGGCCACCGGGGAGCTGTTTTTT.

This chain joins TRBV15 and TRBJ1-5; 9 nucleotides agree with TRBD1. Germline CDR1 LNHNV, CDR2 YYDKDF (reference sequence). The CDR3 covers 18 residues. J gave up 5 bases and V 3 bases, and 14 bases lay outside the gene matches. CDR3 protein: CATSRPGTGPYLYQPQHF. Written as DNA, the CDR3 is TGTGCCACCAGCAGGCCCGGGACAGGGCCCTACTTATATCAGCCCCAGCATTTT.

V gene TRBV5-1 combines with J gene TRBJ2-7; 9 bases align to TRBD1. Losses at the gene ends were 0 bases for V and 3 bases for J; bases not matched to a gene: 1. The length of the CDR3 is 14 residues. CDR1 SGHRS and CDR2 YFSETQ come from the germline V gene. The CDR3 nucleotides are TGCGCCAGCAGCTTGGGGGACAGGGTCTACGAGCAGTACTTC. Translating it yields CASSLGDRVYEQYF.

V is TRBV16 and J is TRBJ1-4; tentative D call: TRBD1 (6 bases). The CDR3 totals 14 residues. Trimming removed 5 bases from V and 8 bases from J, with 15 bases in between. Germline V gene lookup returns CDR1 KGHSY and CDR2 FQNENV. CDR3 sequence: CASSAAGGAEKLFF. CDR3 coding DNA: TGTGCCAGCAGCGCGGCCGGGGGGGCGGAAAAACTGTTTTTT.

The chain has TRBV7-2 and TRBJ2-5; TRBD2 agrees at 8 bases. Per the germline V gene, CDR1 is SGHTA and CDR2 is FQGNSA. Trimming took 3 bases from V and 4 from J; bases not matched to a gene: 7. The CDR3 covers 15 residues. The CDR3 DNA reads TGTGCCAGCAGCTTTCAATCGGGAGGGCTAGAGACCCAGTACTTC. This codes for CASSFQSGGLETQYF.

The chain is built from TRBV18 and TRBJ2-7; 8 bases fit TRBD1. The CDR3 is 12 amino acids. Germline assignment: CDR1 KGHSH and CDR2 LQKENI. V shed 4 bases, J shed 6 bases, and the junction held 2 bases outside the gene matches. CDR3: CASSQGQVEQYF. CDR3 nucleotides: TGTGCCAGCTCACAGGGACAGGTCGAGCAGTACTTC.

The V gene is TRBV28, the J gene TRBJ1-4, with TRBD1 as a possible D gene (6 bases). Germline CDR1 MDHEN, CDR2 SYDVKM. The CDR3 extends over 15 amino acids. V dropped 7 bases and J dropped 7 bases, with 19 bases sitting between them. The CDR3 region has the DNA TGTGCCAGCACCCCCCCCGTGGGGGCTGCTGAAAAACTGTTTTTT. This encodes CASTPPVGAAEKLFF. Supplemented by reference TRBV28 and TRBJ1-4, the full variable domain reads DVKVTQSSRYLVKRTGEKVFLECVQDMDHENMFWYRQDPGLGLRLIYFSYDVKMKEKGDIPEGYSVSREKKERFSLILESASTNQTSMYLCASTPPVGAAEKLFFGSGTQLSVL.

The chain is built from TRBV11-1 and TRBJ2-2; 12 bases map to TRBD2. Germline V gives CDR1 SGHAT, CDR2 FQDESV (reference sequence). The V and J ends lost 4 bases and 6 bases, in that order; junction bases with no gene match: 6. The CDR3 consists of 16 residues. Written as DNA, the CDR3 is TGTGCCAGCAGCTCGACTAGCGGGAGAAAGGCCGGGGAGCTGTTTTTT. Translation gives CASSSTSGRKAGELFF.

This clone was picked up a small number of times. This chain connects TRBV6-5 to TRBJ2-7; possible D gene TRBD2, 6 bases. The ends were cut back, 0 bases at V and 3 bases at J, with 12 bases in the middle. The germline gives CDR1 MNHEY, CDR2 SVGAGI. CDR3 length equals 15 residues. CDR3: CASSYSIGRNYEQYF. The DNA of the CDR3 is TGTGCCAGCAGTTACTCTATAGGGAGGAACTACGAGCAGTACTTC.

The chain employs TRBV30 and TRBJ1-1; TRBD1 matches 7 bases. This CDR3 contains 12 residues. The V and J ends lost 3 bases and 4 bases, in that order; junction bases with no gene match: 2. Germline V gives CDR1 GTSNPN, CDR2 SVGIG (reference sequence). The CDR3 nucleotides read TGTGCCTGGAGGACAGGGAGCACTGAAGCTTTCTTT. Residues: CAWRTGSTEAFF. Complete variable domain (other parts from reference TRBV30 and TRBJ1-1): SQTIHQWPATLVQPVGSPLSLECTVEGTSNPNLYWYRQAAGRGLQLLFYSVGIGQISSEVPQNLSASRPQDRQFILSSKKLLLSDSGFYLCAWRTGSTEAFFGQGTRLTVV.

The CDR3 bases are TGTGCCATCAGTGAGTCGGGGTATCCGCCTGAAGCTTTCTTT. Amino acids: CAISESGYPPEAFF. The chain joins TRBV10-3 to TRBJ1-1; D is unresolved. V shed 0 bases and J shed 6 bases, with 11 bases lying between them. CDR3 length equals 14 residues. The V gene's germline CDR1 is ENHRY and CDR2 SYGVKD.

CDR3: CASSLFFALGGGGYTF. The CDR3 bases are TGTGCCAGCAGTTTATTTTTTGCCCTAGGGGGCGGTGGCTACACCTTC. The rearrangement uses TRBV28 and TRBJ1-2; 7 nucleotides line up with TRBD1. The germline V gene has CDR1 MDHEN and CDR2 SYDVKM. The CDR3 length is 16 residues. Trimming removed 1 base from V and 7 bases from J; junction bases left unmatched: 12.

The sample holds a few counts of this clone. This chain links TRBV5-1 with TRBJ1-2, with D unclear. Trimming stripped 4 bases from V and 2 bases from J, with 9 bases between. CDR1 and CDR2 from the germline V gene are SGHRS and YFSETQ. The CDR3 is made up of 13 amino acids. The chain's CDR3 is CASSRAGNYGYTF. In DNA, the CDR3 is TGCGCCAGCAGCCGGGCGGGGAACTATGGCTACACCTTC.

This rearrangement joins TRBV7-9 to TRBJ1-5; 8 nucleotides line up with TRBD1. Trimming removed 4 bases from V and 2 bases from J; junction bases left unmatched: 7. This CDR3 comprises 16 residues. Germline V gene data show CDR1 as SEHNR and CDR2 as FQNEAQ (reference sequence). Here the CDR3 reads CASSSQGAIGNQPQHF. The DNA of the CDR3 is TGTGCCAGCAGCTCGCAGGGGGCAATAGGCAATCAGCCCCAGCATTTT.

The gene calls are TRBV10-3 and TRBJ2-5; D uncertain. This CDR3 is 13 amino acids long. Trimming left V 3 bases short and J 1 base short, with 6 bases between. Germline V gives CDR1 ENHRY, CDR2 SYGVKD. CDR3 coding DNA: TGTGCCATCAGTGAACGGATCCAAGAGACCCAGTACTTC. It yields the protein CAISERIQETQYF.

This chain joins TRBV15 and TRBJ1-6; D not resolved. The V gene's germline CDR1 is LNHNV and CDR2 YYDKDF (reference sequence). There are 14 residues in the CDR3. Trimming removed 1 base at V and 5 bases at J, with 6 bases between. The CDR3 DNA sequence: TGTGCCACCAGCAGAGTTGTGGATAATTCACCCCTCCACTTT. It specifies CATSRVVDNSPLHF.

CDR3 sequence: CASSLATRDQPQHF. As DNA, the CDR3 is TGCGCCAGCAGCTTGGCCACGAGGGATCAGCCCCAGCATTTT. This rearrangement joins TRBV5-1 to TRBJ1-5; D gene unclear. Germline CDR1 SGHRS, CDR2 YFSETQ. The CDR3 has 14 residues. With 0 bases removed from V and 5 bases from J, the gap between germline ends came to 9 bases.

This chain uses TRBV30 with TRBJ2-7; 9 positions agree with TRBD1. The junction had 6 bases not matched to a gene; V was cut back by 1 base and J by 2 bases. CDR1 GTSNPN and CDR2 SVGIG come from the germline V gene (reference sequence). This CDR3 has 15 amino acids. The CDR3 loop is CAWSAGDRDPYEQYF. CDR3 coding DNA: TGTGCCTGGAGTGCAGGGGACAGGGACCCCTACGAGCAGTACTTC.

This chain links TRBV6-5 with TRBJ1-3, with D possibly being TRBD1 (6 bases). The CDR3 has 13 residues. V was shortened by 7 bases and J by 4 bases, with 11 bases between the two germline ends. CDR1 MNHEY and CDR2 SVGAGI come from the germline V gene. Here the CDR3 reads CASTQGRGNTIYF. Written as DNA, the CDR3 is TGTGCCAGCACCCAGGGGCGCGGAAACACCATATATTTT.

The rearrangement joins TRBV28 to TRBJ2-7, with D unclear. The CDR3 covers 15 residues. The germline gives CDR1 MDHEN, CDR2 SYDVKM. The ends were cut back, 0 bases at V and 2 bases at J, with 11 bases in the middle. The CDR3, as DNA: TGTGCCAGCAGTTTATGGGACCAGATCGCCTACGAGCAGTACTTC. Translating gives CASSLWDQIAYEQYF.

The chain is built from TRBV9 and TRBJ2-1, with D unclear. CDR3 size: 17 residues. CDR1 SGDLS and CDR2 YYNGEE come from the germline V gene. Trimming took off 3 bases at V and 0 bases at J, with 16 bases between the two ends. Written as DNA, the CDR3 is TGTGCCAGCAGCGCCAACGTCTTGTTGAGCTCCTACAATGAGCAGTTCTTC. As protein: CASSANVLLSSYNEQFF.

The chain carries TRBV2 and TRBJ2-5; possible D gene TRBD2, 6 bases. The J call could be wrong; TRBJ2-7 is a better fit for the DNA end. Germline V gene data show CDR1 as SNHLY and CDR2 as FYNNEI. The CDR3 is 15 residues long. The CDR3 coding sequence is TGTGCCAGCAGCCGAACTAGCTTCAGCTCCTACGAGCAGTACTTC. The encoded protein is CASSRTSFSSYEQYF.

The chain couples TRBV4-1 to TRBJ2-1; TRBD2 matches 7 bases. V shed 6 bases and J 5 bases; nucleotides not matched to a gene: 7. This CDR3 has 14 amino acids. Germline CDR1 MGHRA, CDR2 YSYEKL. This chain's CDR3 is CASRPAGFNNEQFF. Here the CDR3 DNA reads TGCGCCAGCAGGCCAGCGGGATTTAACAATGAGCAGTTCTTC.

This chain uses TRBV4-1 with TRBJ2-5; 8 bases agree with TRBD1. There are 15 residues in the CDR3. The V gene's germline CDR1 is MGHRA and CDR2 YSYEKL. The ends lost 1 base at V and 5 bases at J; junction bases unmatched: 6. As DNA, the CDR3 is TGCGCCAGCAGCCAAGTCTCAGGGGGCATGGAGACCCAGTACTTC. This sequence encodes CASSQVSGGMETQYF.